This section outlines one T cell receptor beta chain sequence together with its context. Its recognized antigen is unknown. Qualities for individual bases were not recorded, and no much larger clone is one base off. Receptors were amplified or captured by the immunoSEQ multiplex PCR assay. The table comes from immuneACCESS by way of TCRdb, which keeps in-frame sequences with V and J called. Part of the clones is missing from these tables; in studies checked, under half for an unresolved V gene and the rest for unknown reasons. The sample records 720,000 or so clones, 75% to 90% of which are singletons. The ten largest clonotypes hold roughly 0.01% of the sample. The source of the sample is a study of shared T cell receptors in the human thymus (dated by TCRdb to about 2021). Turning to the overall study: The study examined how self-reactive, shared T-cell receptor alpha chains are generated in the human thymus.

V is cut by 4 bases and J by 2 bases, and the space between the germline ends is 8 bases. The CDR3 covers 14 residues, taking in both the cysteine and the phenylalanine. Solely the CDR3 DNA is kept, with 42 bases framed from the first base. CDR1 and CDR2, per the germline V gene, are SNHLY and FYNNEI. These data are also associated with another study on human thymus T cells. As that second study puts it: In Finland, the donors were immunologically healthy infants who were having open corrective cardiac surgery for congenital heart defects. Thymus tissue was collected as surgical resects that were removed during corrective cardiac surgery. Both the thymic and the peripheral blood repertoires appeared to show biased V and J gene segment usage. The related research reported highly overlapping thymic TCR repertoires among unrelated individuals. The study described the TCR alpha and beta repertoires in under ten infant thymus samples and a few matching peripheral blood samples. Donor ages ranged from roughly 7 to 250 days, and the cohort comprised over 5 male and two female infants. Thymocytes were mechanically released from the tissue and were stored as pellets of about 9-33 million cells at -70 degrees C. A QIAsymphony instrument was used to extract genomic DNA from frozen cell pellets. Using the immunoSEQ multiplex PCR assay, the TCRB and TCRAD loci were amplified from a standardized quantity of quality-controlled genomic DNA. The V(D)J region was spanned by amplicons of a length sufficient to cover the CDR3 and to identify V and J genes. The commercial immunoSEQ service was used to sequence amplicons on an Illumina platform. Primer bias and sequencing errors were corrected using previously described methods, and TCRAD and TCRB definitions followed the IMGT database. immunoSEQ Analyzer 3.0 and VDJTools were used for repertoire analysis, which covered basic statistics, V/J segment usage, diversity estimates, rarefaction and pairwise overlap. Diversity was estimated using the Chao1, ChaoE, Efron-Thisted, Shannon and inverse Simpson indices, and was also estimated on datasets down-sampled to the size of the smallest sample. For repertoire overlap, CDR3 nucleotide sequence, V gene and J gene had to match strictly, and clustering was done by Jaccard-based multidimensional scaling. On average, thymus samples yielded roughly 800,000 unique TCRB clonotypes, whereas blood samples yielded some 92,000.

The TCR was taken from a girl under two years old with a congenital heart defect. Donor details come from another sample of the same person, matched by shared clones. Sequenced: thymocytes. The V gene is TRBV2 and the J gene is TRBJ1-4, with the D gene not confidently named. The bases are TGTGCCAGCAGTGCGTCCGCGACTAATGAAAAACTGTTTTTT. Its amino acids are CASSASATNEKLFF.